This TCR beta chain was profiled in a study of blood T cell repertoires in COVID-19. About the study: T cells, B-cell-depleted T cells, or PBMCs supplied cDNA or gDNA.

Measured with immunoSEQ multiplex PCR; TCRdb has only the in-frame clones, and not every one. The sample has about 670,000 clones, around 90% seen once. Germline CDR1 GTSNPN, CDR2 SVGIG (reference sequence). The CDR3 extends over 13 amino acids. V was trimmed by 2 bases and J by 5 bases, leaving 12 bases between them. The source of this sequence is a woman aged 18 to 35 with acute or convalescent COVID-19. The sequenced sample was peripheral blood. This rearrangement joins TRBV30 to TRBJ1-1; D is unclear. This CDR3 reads CAWSQTGGTEAFF. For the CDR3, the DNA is TGTGCCTGGAGTCAGACGGGTGGGACTGAAGCTTTCTTT. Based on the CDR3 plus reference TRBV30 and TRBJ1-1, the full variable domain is SQTIHQWPATLVQPVGSPLSLECTVEGTSNPNLYWYRQAAGRGLQLLFYSVGIGQISSEVPQNLSASRPQDRQFILSSKKLLLSDSGFYLCAWSQTGGTEAFFGQGTRLTVV.